This entry lists 16 T cell receptor beta chains sequenced from one sample in a study of shared clonotypes between healthy human individuals. Measured with immunoSEQ multiplex PCR; TCRdb has only the in-frame clones, and not every one. This sample carries 97,000 or so clones, over 40% of them seen once, and the ten largest clones take less than 15%. The sample was PBMCs. The receptors here all came from a woman aged 40 to 50 in good health. Some clones in this sample may be carry-over from other donors' samples.

At least ten counts were recorded for this clone. The chain has TRBV5-1 and TRBJ1-4, with TRBD1 matching 10 bases. V shed 4 bases, J shed 5 bases, and the junction held 5 bases outside the gene matches. This CDR3 has 15 residues. CDR1 is SGHRS, CDR2 YFSETQ, per germline. The CDR3 sequence: CASSTPGQGNEKLFF. DNA for the CDR3: TGCGCCAGCAGCACGCCGGGACAGGGGAATGAAAAACTGTTTTTT. Full variable domain (missing parts from reference TRBV5-1 and TRBJ1-4): KAGVTQTPRYLIKTRGQQVTLSCSPISGHRSVSWYQQTPGQGLQFLFEYFSETQRNKGNFPGRFSGRQFSNSRSEMNVSTLELGDSALYLCASSTPGQGNEKLFFGSGTQLSVL.

The rearrangement joins TRBV7-9 to TRBJ2-5; 12 bases fit TRBD2. Germline V gene lookup returns CDR1 SEHNR and CDR2 FQNEAQ (reference sequence). V lost 5 bases and J lost 4; bases outside the gene matches: 11. The CDR3 has 17 amino acids. The CDR3 protein is CASSQLAGGVFGETQYF. DNA for the CDR3: TGTGCCAGCAGCCAACTAGCGGGAGGAGTATTTGGAGAGACCCAGTACTTC.

The chain combines TRBV7-3 with TRBJ2-7; possibly TRBD2 for D (5 bases). The V end was cut by 3 bases, the J end by 0 bases, with 6 bases between. The CDR3 length is 13 residues. Germline CDR1 and CDR2: SGHTA and FQGTGA. Written as DNA, the CDR3 is TGTGCCAGCAGCTTCGGAGGCTCCTACGAGCAGTACTTC. Protein sequence: CASSFGGSYEQYF.

The rearrangement links TRBV27 to TRBJ2-5; D gene unclear. TRBJ2-7 explains the end of the DNA better; the J call may be wrong. This CDR3 contains 15 residues. The germline CDR1 and CDR2 sequences are MNHEY and SMNVEV (reference sequence). This CDR3 reads CASSPLTRPPYEQYF. Here the CDR3 DNA reads TGTGCCAGCAGTCCCCTGACCCGCCCTCCCTACGAGCAGTACTTC.

The chain joins TRBV7-9 to TRBJ2-1; possibly TRBD1 or TRBD2 for D (5 bases each). Germline CDR1 is SEHNR and CDR2 is FQNEAQ (reference sequence). The CDR3 extends over 14 amino acids. V dropped 0 bases and J dropped 7 bases, with 10 bases sitting between them. The CDR3 nucleotides read TGTGCCAGCAGCTTAGCGGGCAGGGAGAATGAGCAGTTCTTC. This encodes CASSLAGRENEQFF.

This chain links TRBV27 with TRBJ2-1, with D perhaps matching TRBD1 (5 bases). The ends were cut back, 3 bases at V and 3 bases at J, with 15 bases in the middle. This CDR3 comprises 16 residues. CDR1 and CDR2 from the germline V gene are MNHEY and SMNVEV (reference sequence). The CDR3 is CASSLGRNVGYNEQFF. The CDR3 coding sequence is TGTGCCAGCAGTTTGGGGCGTAACGTGGGCTACAATGAGCAGTTCTTC.

J is TRBJ2-5 and V is TRBV5-4, with 15 bases matching TRBD2. Losses at the gene ends were 4 bases for V and 4 bases for J; bases not matched to a gene: 5. CDR3 length equals 16 residues. CDR1 and CDR2 from the germline V gene are SGHNT and YYREEE (reference sequence). Here the CDR3 reads CASSTGLAGGGETQYF. In nucleotides, the CDR3 is TGTGCCAGCAGCACCGGACTAGCGGGAGGGGGAGAGACCCAGTACTTC.

The V and J genes are TRBV7-8 and TRBJ2-1; 9 bases fit TRBD2. Germline lookup yields CDR1 SGHVS and CDR2 FQNEAQ. With 2 bases clipped from V and 6 bases from J, the junction kept 11 bases outside the gene matches. The CDR3 has 17 amino acids. The DNA of the CDR3 is TGTGCCAGCAGCTTATTTGTCGCGGGAGGGCTTGGCAATGAGCAGTTCTTC. Translated: CASSLFVAGGLGNEQFF.

This clone was seen a handful of times. The V and J genes are TRBV30 and TRBJ2-4, with D perhaps TRBD1 (6 bases). The V and J ends lost 5 bases and 0 bases respectively, with 14 bases between them. CDR1 is GTSNPN, CDR2 SVGIG, per germline (reference sequence). The CDR3 is 15 amino acids. The DNA for the CDR3 is TGTGCCTGGTCTTATCAGGGGCTAGCCAAAAACATTCAGTACTTC. This codes for CAWSYQGLAKNIQYF.

This clone has at least ten counts. The chain has TRBV7-9 and TRBJ2-7, with 7 bases matching TRBD1. Trimming removed 4 bases from V and 2 bases from J; junction bases left unmatched: 2. This CDR3 region has 13 residues. Germline CDR1 reads SEHNR; CDR2 reads FQNEAQ (reference sequence). The CDR3 nucleotides are TGTGCCAGCAGCTCGGGACAGCCCTACGAGCAGTACTTC. Its translation is CASSSGQPYEQYF.

The chain is built from TRBV29-1 and TRBJ2-6; D perhaps matches TRBD1 (5 bases). V lost 2 bases, J lost 2 bases, and 10 bases lay in between. The CDR3 spans 15 residues. Germline lookup yields CDR1 SQVTM and CDR2 ANQGSEA. The chain's CDR3 is CSVEIRETGANVLTF. The CDR3 DNA is TGCAGCGTTGAAATCAGGGAAACTGGGGCCAACGTCCTGACTTTC.

With regard to this clone: Other DNA sequences in the sample encode the same CDR3. The chain links TRBV4-1 to TRBJ1-1, with no clear D. V lost 4 bases to trimming and J lost 3 bases, with 6 bases between them. The CDR3 is 12 residues long. Germline V CDR1 and CDR2: MGHRA, YSYEKL. This chain's CDR3 is CASSLLYTEAFF. The CDR3 region has the DNA TGCGCCAGCAGCCTCCTGTACACTGAAGCTTTCTTT.

The chain employs TRBV2 and TRBJ2-5, with D perhaps matching TRBD1 (6 bases). The CDR3 runs to 12 residues. Trimming shortened V by 10 bases and J by 1 base, and 10 bases separated the two germline ends. From germline, CDR1 is SNHLY and CDR2 FYNNEI. DNA for the CDR3: TGTGCCACCGGACAGATCCAAGAGACCCAGTACTTC. It codes for CATGQIQETQYF.

This clone was seen once. CDR3 DNA sequence: TGTGCCATCAGAGCTGGAGGGGAACAATACGAGCAGTACTTC. Residues: CAIRAGGEQYEQYF. The J gene is TRBJ2-5, the V gene TRBV10-3, with a possible D match to TRBD2 (6 bases). Gene TRBJ2-7 matches the end of the DNA better, so the J call may be wrong. Germline V gene sequence: CDR1 ENHRY, CDR2 SYGVKD. There are 14 residues in the CDR3.

This clone was counted ten times or more. The rearrangement links TRBV6-1 to TRBJ2-7, with D maybe TRBD1 (6 bases). Germline V CDR1 and CDR2: MNHNS, SASEGT. Trimming took 6 bases from V and 3 from J, leaving 12 bases between them. This CDR3 comprises 13 residues. CDR3 in DNA: TGTGCCAGCAGAACTAAGGGGGTCTACGAGCAGTACTTC. This encodes CASRTKGVYEQYF.

The V call is TRBV30, the J call TRBJ2-1; TRBD1 matches at 7 bases. CDR1 GTSNPN and CDR2 SVGIG come from the germline V gene (reference sequence). The V segment lost 5 bases and the J segment 6 bases; nucleotides outside the gene matches: 7. This CDR3 has 13 amino acids. In DNA, the CDR3 is TGTGCCTGGGATAACAGGGGAAGCAATGAGCAGTTCTTC. Amino acids: CAWDNRGSNEQFF.